The text below deals with one TCR beta chain. Its antigen is as yet unknown. This sample is part of a study of monozygotic twins with inflammatory bowel disease. Study-level points and caveats: Patients got different immunosuppressive treatments, which may have made their repertoires more variable. Compared with healthy twins, IBD patients shared fewer clonotypes with others, especially with disease activity.

Germline V gene data show CDR1 as DFQATT and CDR2 as SNEGSKA (reference sequence). There are 12 residues in the CDR3. Every TCR library drew on about 3,700 ng of total RNA. cDNA for each sample came from eight separate reactions. Using the 5' RACE reads, TCRdb records one entry per CDR3 protein without DNA. This table lists fewer than 200,000 distinct CDR3 sequences. V usage is TRBV20-1 and J usage is TRBJ2-7. The sequence was obtained from a human donor with ulcerative colitis or Crohn's disease, or a healthy co-twin of an affected twin (not recorded which). The sample consisted of blood. The CDR3 region is CSASSRTYEQYF.